The clone carrying this TCR beta chain was counted between two and nine times. Its antigen is as yet unknown. The data stem from a study of early T cells in non-severe SARS-CoV-2 infection. Across the study: Whole-blood bulk RNA, unsorted, was sequenced, and chains were unpaired.

The germline V gene has CDR1 SEHNR and CDR2 FQNEAQ (reference sequence). The V end lost 3 bases, the J end lost 0 bases, and 9 bases lay between the germline ends. The CDR3 has 15 amino acids. Researchers tagged individual cDNA molecules with unique molecular identifiers. TCRdb independently ran MiXCR on the 5' RACE reads; one entry per CDR3 protein. The table has around 60,000 distinct CDR3 sequences, roughly 13% seen once; the top ten hold around 9.9%. Study results and caveats: Lookups in VDJdb leaned toward anti-spike CD8 responses and missed private and CD4 specificities.

The sample comprised whole blood. The V call is TRBV7-9, the J call TRBJ2-4, with D perhaps TRBD2 (5 bases). This receptor was taken from an adult who was a healthcare worker with PCR-confirmed SARS-CoV-2 infection or an uninfected control (not recorded which). The CDR3 bases are TGTGCCAGCAGCTTGGGCGGGTTAGCCAAAAACATTCAGTACTTC. This gives the protein CASSLGGLAKNIQYF.